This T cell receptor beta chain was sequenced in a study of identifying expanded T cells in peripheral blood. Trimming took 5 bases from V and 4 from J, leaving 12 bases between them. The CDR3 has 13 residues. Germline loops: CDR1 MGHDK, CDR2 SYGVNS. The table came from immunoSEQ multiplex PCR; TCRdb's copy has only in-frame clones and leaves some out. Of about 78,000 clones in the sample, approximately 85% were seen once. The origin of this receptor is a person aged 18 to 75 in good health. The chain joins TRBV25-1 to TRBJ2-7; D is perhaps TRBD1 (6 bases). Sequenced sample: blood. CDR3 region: CASSQTDRYEQYF. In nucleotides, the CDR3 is TGTGCCAGCAGTCAGACCGACAGGTACGAGCAGTACTTC.